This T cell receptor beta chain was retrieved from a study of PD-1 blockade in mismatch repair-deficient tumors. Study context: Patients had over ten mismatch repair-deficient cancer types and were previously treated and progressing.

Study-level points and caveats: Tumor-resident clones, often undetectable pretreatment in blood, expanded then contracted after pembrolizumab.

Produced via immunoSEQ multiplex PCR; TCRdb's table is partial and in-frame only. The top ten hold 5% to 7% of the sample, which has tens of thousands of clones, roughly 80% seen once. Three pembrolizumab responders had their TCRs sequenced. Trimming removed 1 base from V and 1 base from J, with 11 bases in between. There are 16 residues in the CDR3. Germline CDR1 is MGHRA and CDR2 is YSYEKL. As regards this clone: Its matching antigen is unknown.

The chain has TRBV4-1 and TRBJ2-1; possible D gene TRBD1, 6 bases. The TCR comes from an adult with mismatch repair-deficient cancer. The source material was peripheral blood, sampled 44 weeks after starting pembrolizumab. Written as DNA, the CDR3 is TGCGCCAGCAGCCAAGTCCTGGGGGCTTCCTACAATGAGCAGTTCTTC. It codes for CASSQVLGASYNEQFF.